Shown below are 2 T cell receptor beta chains from a single sample sequenced in a study of CD8 T cells in ankylosing spondylitis (dated by TCRdb to the late 2010s). The library was built by means of 5' RACE. The data were produced on an Illumina HiSeq 2500. TCRdb trimmed public reads at Q25 via fastp, called clones via MiXCR and kept in-frame beta chains. A single entry per CDR3 protein holds the most common genes and DNA from its merged rows. The table for this sample lists around 340,000 distinct CDR3 sequences; about 20% of them were counted only once. The ten most abundant clones make up roughly 14% of the sample. Source material: blood, either unsorted or a sorted T cell fraction (not recorded which). These receptors came from a male donor with ankylosing spondylitis or in good health (not recorded which).

This clonotype was seen only a few times. The V and J genes are TRBV7-2 and TRBJ2-1, with D unclear. Trimming pared 5 bases from V and 3 bases from J, leaving 11 bases between. CDR1 SGHTA and CDR2 FQGNSA come from the germline V gene. There are 14 residues in the CDR3. CDR3 sequence reads: CASSPTSGYNEQFF. CDR3 DNA sequence: TGTGCCAGCAGCCCCACCTCCGGCTACAATGAGCAGTTCTTC.

The chain recombines TRBV4-2 with TRBJ2-1, with 9 bases lining up with TRBD2. Trimming removed 0 bases from V and 6 bases from J; junction bases left unmatched: 9. CDR1 is LGHNA, CDR2 YNFKEQ, per germline. The CDR3 is 17 amino acids. For the CDR3, the DNA is TGTGCCAGCAGCCAAGATGGGACTAGCTATTTCGGCAATGAGCAGTTCTTC. Translated, it gives CASSQDGTSYFGNEQFF.